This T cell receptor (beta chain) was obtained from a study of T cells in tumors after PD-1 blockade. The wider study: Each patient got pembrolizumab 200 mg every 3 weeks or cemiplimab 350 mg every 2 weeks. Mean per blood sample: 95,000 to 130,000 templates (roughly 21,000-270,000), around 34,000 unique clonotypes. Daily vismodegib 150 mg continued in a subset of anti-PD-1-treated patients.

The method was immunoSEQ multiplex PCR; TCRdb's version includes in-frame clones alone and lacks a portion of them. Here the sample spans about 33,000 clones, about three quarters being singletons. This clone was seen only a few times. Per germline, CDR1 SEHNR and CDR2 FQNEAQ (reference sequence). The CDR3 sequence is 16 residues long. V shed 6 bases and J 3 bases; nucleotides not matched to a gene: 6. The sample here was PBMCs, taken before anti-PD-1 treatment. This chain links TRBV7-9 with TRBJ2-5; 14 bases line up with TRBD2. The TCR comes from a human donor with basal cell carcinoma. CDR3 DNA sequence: TGTGCCAGCAGTATCGGGACTAGCGGGGGTAAAGAGACCCAGTACTTC. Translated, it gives CASSIGTSGGKETQYF.